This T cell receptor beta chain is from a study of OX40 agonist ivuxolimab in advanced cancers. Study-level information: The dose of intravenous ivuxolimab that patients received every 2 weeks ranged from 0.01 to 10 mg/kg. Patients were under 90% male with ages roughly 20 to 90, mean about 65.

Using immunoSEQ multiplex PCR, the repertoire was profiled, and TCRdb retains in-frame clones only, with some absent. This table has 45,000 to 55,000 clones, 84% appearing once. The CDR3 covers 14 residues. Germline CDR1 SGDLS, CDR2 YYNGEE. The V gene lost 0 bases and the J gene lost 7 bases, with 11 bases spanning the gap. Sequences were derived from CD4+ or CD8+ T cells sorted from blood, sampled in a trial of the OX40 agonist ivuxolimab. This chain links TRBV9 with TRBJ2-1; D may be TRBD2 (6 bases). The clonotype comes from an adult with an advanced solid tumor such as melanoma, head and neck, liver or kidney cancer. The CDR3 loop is CASSVDAGRNEQFF. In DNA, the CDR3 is TGTGCCAGCAGCGTAGACGCGGGAAGGAATGAGCAGTTCTTC.